Listed here is a single T cell receptor (beta chain). This clone was counted once. Its target antigen remains unknown. The input lacks base qualities; no much larger clone sits a single base away. Samples from volunteer blood donors who had recovered from COVID-19 were contributed by a second Seattle source. Collaborating institutions collected whole blood in K2EDTA tubes following their own protocols. For TCRbeta analysis, collaborators shipped samples as frozen whole blood, isolated PBMCs, or DNA extracted from either of those sample types. This record belongs to a study of blood T cell repertoires in COVID-19 (dated by TCRdb to about 2020). A note on the overall study: The collaborator samples originated in the United States, Italy and Spain and spanned the acute and convalescent phases of COVID-19. The material from the prospective study consisted of cDNA or gDNA derived from T cells, B-cell-depleted T cells, or PBMCs. Deeply sampled blood TCRbeta repertoires from subjects exposed to, actively infected with, or recovered from COVID-19 were included in the dataset. The repertoires were released in a freely available public database meant as a resource for research on the immune response to SARS-CoV-2. Samples were obtained from the ongoing ImmuneRACE study (first 160 participants) and from some 1,300 subjects provided by 6 global collaborators. A de-identified subject ID, COVID-19 status, age in years and sex were almost always included in the sample metadata. Where available, HLA class I and class II types were obtained from metadata supplied by the sample provider rather than from assay-based typing. The paper as a whole reports these results and caveats: How much clinical and demographic metadata was included differed by source and by participant, and the metadata was provided uncurated.

TCRbeta CDR3 regions were amplified from genomic DNA using the immunoSEQ Assay, a bias-controlled multiplex PCR. In the source study's methods: Nucleated cell counts per sample were estimated from amplification of reference gene primers within the assay. To quantify the absolute abundance of each unique TCRbeta CDR3 rearrangement, sequence reads were collapsed and filtered. For each sample, productive Simpson clonality was calculated as the square root of Simpson's diversity index over productive rearrangements. This is the immuneACCESS table as TCRdb keeps it, with only in-frame sequences that have V and J called. A part of the clones is gone; compared with another copy, unresolved V genes explain less than half, and the rest is unexplained. The DNA was the basis for D and trimming; V, J and clone size are from that table. The sample data list about 310,000 clones, and 80% to 90% of these were observed just once. About 7.8% of the sample lies in the top ten.

Trimming takes 2 bases from V and 7 bases from J, and the germline ends sit 8 bases apart. Looking up the germline V gene yields CDR1 MNHEY and CDR2 SVGEGT. CDR3 length: 13 amino acids, cysteine to phenylalanine. Just CDR3 DNA is preserved here, 39 bases in frame from base 1. The sequenced sample consisted of peripheral blood. The sequence is built from TRBV6-2 or TRBV6-3 and TRBJ2-2; the D gene cannot be resolved reliably. The receptor was derived from a woman between 45 and 60 years old who had recovered from COVID-19. The CDR3 is CASSYRRRGELFF. The DNA reads TGTGCCAGCAGTTACCGGCGGCGCGGGGAGCTGTTTTTT.